The rows below give T cell receptor beta chains drawn from one sample of a study of immune cell composition in non-small cell lung cancer. Clones were read by immunoSEQ multiplex PCR, and TCRdb kept only the in-frame ones, dropping some. The sample yields 2,300 or so clones, roughly 81% seen once. The same data also contributed to another study, on CD4 T cells in lung cancer.

The specimen sequenced was lung tumor tissue. All receptors derive from a human donor with non-small cell lung cancer. The CDR3 runs from the conserved cysteine through the conserved F or W. The D gene is left open where the match is weak. Rows may omit the clone size; those that give it use once, few, many or a size class.

size | D | J | V | DNA | CDR3
. | TRBD1 | TRBJ1-2 | TRBV19 | TGTGCCAGTAGTATACCCGGACAGGGCCACTATGGCTACACCTTC | CASSIPGQGHYGYTF
. | . | TRBJ2-3 | TRBV29-1 | TGCAGCGTGGGAACCACAGGACGGGCAGATACGCAGTATTTT | CSVGTTGRADTQYF
. | . | TRBJ2-5 | TRBV14 | TGTGCCAGCAGCGCCAACAGGGTTGAGACCCAGTACTTC | CASSANRVETQYF
. | . | TRBJ2-1 | TRBV7-2 | TGTGCCAGCAGCCTATCCCAGGGATTCTACAATGAGCAGTTCTTC | CASSLSQGFYNEQFF
. | TRBD2 | TRBJ2-1 | TRBV18 | TGTGCCAGCTCACCACAAGGTACGGGGGGCTACAATGAGCAGTTCTTC | CASSPQGTGGYNEQFF
. | . | TRBJ1-4 | TRBV9 | TGTGCCAGCGGAAGGGACAACCCAACTAATGAAAAACTGTTTTTT | CASGRDNPTNEKLFF
. | TRBD1 | TRBJ1-5 | TRBV19 | TGTGCCAGTAGGCCGGACAGGGGGCGTTTTCAGCCCCAGCATTTT | CASRPDRGRFQPQHF
. | TRBD2 | TRBJ2-7 | TRBV5-1 | TGCGCCAGCAGCCCGGGACTAGCGGGGACCTACGAGCAGTACTTC | CASSPGLAGTYEQYF
few | TRBD1 | TRBJ2-7 | TRBV30 | TGTGCCCACGGACAGGGGGTCTACGAGCAGTACTTC | CAHGQGVYEQYF
few | . | TRBJ2-5 | TRBV14 | TGTGCCAGCAGCCAAGTTCGAGAGACCCAGTACTTC | CASSQVRETQYF
. | . | TRBJ2-1 | TRBV19 | TGTGCCAGTACCTCCTTGAGGAGCGGGCTCAATGAGCAGTTCTTC | CASTSLRSGLNEQFF
. | TRBD2 | TRBJ2-7 | TRBV15 | TGTGCCACCAGTCCTGGGCGGGGGGGGTCCTCCTACGAGCAGTACTTC | CATSPGRGGSSYEQYF
. | TRBD1 | TRBJ1-1 | TRBV28 | TGTGCCAGCAGTTCAGAGGGACAGGGGAGCGATAGAGCTTTCTTT | CASSSEGQGSDRAFF
. | TRBD1 | TRBJ2-7 | TRBV30 | TGTGCCTGGATACAGGGGGTAGAGCAGTACTTC | CAWIQGVEQYF
. | TRBD1 | TRBJ2-5 | TRBV11-3 | TGTGCCAGCAGCCTACGACAGGGGCAAGAGACCCAGTACTTC | CASSLRQGQETQYF